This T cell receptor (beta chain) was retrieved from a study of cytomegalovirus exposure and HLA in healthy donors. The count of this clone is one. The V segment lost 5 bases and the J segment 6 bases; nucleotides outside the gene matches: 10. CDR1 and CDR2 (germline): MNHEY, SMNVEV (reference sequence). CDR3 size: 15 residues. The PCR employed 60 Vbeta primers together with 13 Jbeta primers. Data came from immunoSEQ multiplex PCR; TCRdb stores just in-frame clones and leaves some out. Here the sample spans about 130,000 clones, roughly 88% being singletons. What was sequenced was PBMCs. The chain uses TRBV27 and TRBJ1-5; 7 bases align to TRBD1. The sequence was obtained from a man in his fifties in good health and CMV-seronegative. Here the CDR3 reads CASSLSETGRQPQHF. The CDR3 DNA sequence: TGTGCCAGCAGTCTTTCAGAGACAGGGCGTCAGCCCCAGCATTTT.